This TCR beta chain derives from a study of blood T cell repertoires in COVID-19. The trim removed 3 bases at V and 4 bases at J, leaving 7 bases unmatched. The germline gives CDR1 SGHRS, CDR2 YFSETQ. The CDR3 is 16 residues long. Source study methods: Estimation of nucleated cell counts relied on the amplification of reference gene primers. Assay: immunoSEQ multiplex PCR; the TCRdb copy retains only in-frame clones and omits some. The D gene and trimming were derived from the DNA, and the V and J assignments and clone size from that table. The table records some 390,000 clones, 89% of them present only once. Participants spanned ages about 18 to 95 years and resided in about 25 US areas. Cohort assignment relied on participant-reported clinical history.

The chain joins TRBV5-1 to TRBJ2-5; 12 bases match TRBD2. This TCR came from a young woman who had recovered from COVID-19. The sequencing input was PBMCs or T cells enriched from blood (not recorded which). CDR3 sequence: CASSSLAGGPGETQYF. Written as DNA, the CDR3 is TGCGCCAGCAGCTCTCTAGCGGGAGGGCCGGGAGAGACCCAGTACTTC.